This entry describes one T cell receptor beta chain. Its matching antigen is unknown. The data stem from a study of PD-L1 blockade in urothelial cancer. About the research overall: Males with bladder-origin urothelial cancer made up about 90% of the 29 patients. Median T cell yield from blood was 141,255.

Stated time point: pretreatment peripheral blood. Study-wide findings and caveats: When pretreatment blood TCR clonality was below the median, it predicted better survival. When measured at 3 weeks, tumor-associated blood clones expanded more in durable-benefit patients.

Trimming stripped 0 bases from V and 4 bases from J, with 14 bases between. This CDR3 is built from 16 residues. CDR1 and CDR2 from the germline V gene are SGHDT and YYEEEE. Clones were read by immunoSEQ multiplex PCR, and TCRdb kept only the in-frame ones, dropping some. The sample has 35,000 to 45,000 clones, 88% seen once. The input for sequencing was PBMCs, taken around atezolizumab (anti-PD-L1) treatment. The V and J genes are TRBV5-6 and TRBJ2-1; D is perhaps TRBD1 (6 bases). The TCR comes from a donor aged 40 or over with urothelial cancer. The CDR3 region has the DNA TGTGCCAGCAGCTTGGAGACAGGCGGACCTTACAATGAGCAGTTCTTC. Translation gives CASSLETGGPYNEQFF.